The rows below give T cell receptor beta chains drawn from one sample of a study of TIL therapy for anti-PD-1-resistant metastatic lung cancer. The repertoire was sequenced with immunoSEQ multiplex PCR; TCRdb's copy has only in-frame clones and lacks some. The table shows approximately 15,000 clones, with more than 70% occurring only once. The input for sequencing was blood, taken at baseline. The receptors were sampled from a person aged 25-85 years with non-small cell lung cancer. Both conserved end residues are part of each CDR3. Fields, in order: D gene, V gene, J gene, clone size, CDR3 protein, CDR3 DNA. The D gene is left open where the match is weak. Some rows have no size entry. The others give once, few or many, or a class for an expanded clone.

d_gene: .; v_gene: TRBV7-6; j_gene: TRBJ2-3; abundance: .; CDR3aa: CASSHRGLGRTDTQYF; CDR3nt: TGTGCCAGCAGCCACAGGGGACTAGGTCGCACAGATACGCAGTATTTT
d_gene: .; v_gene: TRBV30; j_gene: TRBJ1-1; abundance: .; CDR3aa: CAWSSGTEAFF; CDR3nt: TGTGCCTGGAGTAGTGGTACTGAAGCTTTCTTT
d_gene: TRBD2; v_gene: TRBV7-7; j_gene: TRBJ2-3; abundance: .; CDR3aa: CASSVGLADTQYF; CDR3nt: TGTGCCAGCAGCGTGGGACTAGCAGATACGCAGTATTTT
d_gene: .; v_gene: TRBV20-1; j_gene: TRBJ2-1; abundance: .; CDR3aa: CSARIEVEQFF; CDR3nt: TGCAGTGCTAGAATCGAGGTTGAGCAGTTCTTC
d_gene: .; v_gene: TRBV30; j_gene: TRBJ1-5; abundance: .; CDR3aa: CAWSRSGLGPQHF; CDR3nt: TGTGCCTGGAGTCGGTCTGGGTTGGGGCCCCAGCATTTT
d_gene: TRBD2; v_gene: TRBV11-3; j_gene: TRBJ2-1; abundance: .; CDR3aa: CASSLARGTSGSNEQFF; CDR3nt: TGTGCCAGCAGCTTAGCGCGGGGGACTAGCGGGAGCAATGAGCAGTTCTTC
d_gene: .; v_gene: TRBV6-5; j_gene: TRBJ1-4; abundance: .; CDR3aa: CASSPGLKIEKLFF; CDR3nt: TGTGCCAGCAGCCCGGGACTTAAAATTGAAAAACTGTTTTTT
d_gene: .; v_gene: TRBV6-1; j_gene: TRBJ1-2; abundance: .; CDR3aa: CASSEQGDYGYTF; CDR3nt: TGTGCCAGCAGTGAACAGGGTGACTATGGCTACACCTTC
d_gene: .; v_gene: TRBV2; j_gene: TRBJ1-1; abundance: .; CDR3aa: CASSETTVNTEAFF; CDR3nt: TGTGCCAGCAGTGAAACGACAGTGAACACTGAAGCTTTCTTT
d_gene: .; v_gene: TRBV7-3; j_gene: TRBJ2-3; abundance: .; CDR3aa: CASSFGGFTDTQYF; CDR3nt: TGTGCCAGCAGCTTTGGGGGGTTCACAGATACGCAGTATTTT
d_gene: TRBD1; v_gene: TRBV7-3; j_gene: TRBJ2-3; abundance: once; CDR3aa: CASSLGGQGRTDTQYF; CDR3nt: TGTGCCAGCAGCTTAGGAGGACAGGGCCGCACAGATACGCAGTATTTT
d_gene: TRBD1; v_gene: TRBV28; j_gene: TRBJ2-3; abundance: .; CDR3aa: CASSPPLGQGRGGTDTQYF; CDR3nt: TGTGCCAGCAGTCCTCCCCTCGGACAGGGTAGGGGTGGCACAGATACGCAGTATTTT
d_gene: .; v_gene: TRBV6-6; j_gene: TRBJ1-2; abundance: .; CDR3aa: CASSPSKYGYTF; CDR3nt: TGTGCCAGCAGCCCCTCTAAGTACGGCTACACCTTC
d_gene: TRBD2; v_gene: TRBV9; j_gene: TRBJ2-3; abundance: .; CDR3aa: CASSVYLAGSTDTQYF; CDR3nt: TGTGCCAGCAGCGTTTATTTAGCGGGGAGCACAGATACGCAGTATTTT
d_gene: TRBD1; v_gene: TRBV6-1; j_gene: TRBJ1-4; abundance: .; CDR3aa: CASGVGQGAGKLFF; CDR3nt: TGTGCCAGCGGGGTGGGACAGGGAGCTGGAAAACTGTTTTTT
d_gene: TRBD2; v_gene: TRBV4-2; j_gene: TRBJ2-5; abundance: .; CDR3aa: CASSQDKGLAGMWETQYF; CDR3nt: TGTGCCAGCAGCCAAGATAAAGGACTAGCGGGGATGTGGGAGACCCAGTACTTC
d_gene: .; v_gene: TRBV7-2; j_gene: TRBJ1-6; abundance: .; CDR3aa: CASSLGRRTGQNSPLHF; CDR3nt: TGTGCCAGCAGCTTAGGTCGGCGAACGGGTCAAAACTCACCCCTCCACTTT
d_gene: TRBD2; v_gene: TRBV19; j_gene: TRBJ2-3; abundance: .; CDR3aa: CASRITSGNTDTQYF; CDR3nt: TGTGCCAGTAGGATCACCAGCGGGAATACCGATACGCAGTATTTT
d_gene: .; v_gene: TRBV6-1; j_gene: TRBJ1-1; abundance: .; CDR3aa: CASELTINTEAFF; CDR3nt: TGTGCCAGCGAACTTACAATCAACACTGAAGCTTTCTTT
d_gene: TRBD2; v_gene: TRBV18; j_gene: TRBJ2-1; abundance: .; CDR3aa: CASSRTSGATDEQFF; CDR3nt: TGTGCCAGCTCGCGGACTAGCGGGGCCACGGATGAGCAGTTCTTC
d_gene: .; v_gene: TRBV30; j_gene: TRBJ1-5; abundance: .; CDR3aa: CAWSRGNQPQHF; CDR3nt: TGTGCCTGGAGCAGGGGTAATCAGCCCCAGCATTTT
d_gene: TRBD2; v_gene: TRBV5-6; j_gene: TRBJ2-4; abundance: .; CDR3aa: CASSLYRGGNIQYF; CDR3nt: TGTGCCAGCAGCCTCTATCGGGGGGGAAACATTCAGTACTTC
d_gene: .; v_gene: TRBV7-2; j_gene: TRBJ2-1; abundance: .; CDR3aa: CASSLLAYEQFF; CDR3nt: TGTGCCAGCAGCTTACTAGCTTATGAGCAGTTCTTC
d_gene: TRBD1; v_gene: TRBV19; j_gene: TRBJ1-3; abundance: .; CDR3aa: CASSMANRGSGNTIYF; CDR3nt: TGTGCCAGTAGTATGGCCAACAGGGGTTCGGGAAACACCATATATTTT
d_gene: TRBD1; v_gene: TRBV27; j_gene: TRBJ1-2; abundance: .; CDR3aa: CASSLGARQGASYTF; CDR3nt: TGTGCCAGCAGTTTAGGGGCTCGACAGGGTGCCAGCTACACCTTC
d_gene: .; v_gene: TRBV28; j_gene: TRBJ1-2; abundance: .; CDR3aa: CASSLHTGLGGYTF; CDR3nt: TGTGCCAGCAGTTTACATACAGGTCTAGGTGGCTACACCTTC
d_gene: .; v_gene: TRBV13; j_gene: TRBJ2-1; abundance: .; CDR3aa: CASSLVFGSGPISSYNEQFF; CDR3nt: TGTGCCAGCAGCTTAGTTTTTGGTAGCGGCCCGATAAGCTCCTACAATGAGCAGTTCTTC
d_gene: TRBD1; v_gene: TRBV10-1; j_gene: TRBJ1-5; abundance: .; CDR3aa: CASTRTGDNQPQHF; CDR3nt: TGCGCCAGCACCCGAACAGGGGACAATCAGCCCCAGCATTTT
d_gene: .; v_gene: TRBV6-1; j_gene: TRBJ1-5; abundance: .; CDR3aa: CASSGGQPQHF; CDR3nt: TGTGCCAGCAGTGGGGGGCAGCCCCAGCATTTT
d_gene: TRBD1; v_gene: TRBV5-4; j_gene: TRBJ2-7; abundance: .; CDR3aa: CASSRDRGNPQSYEQYF; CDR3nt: TGTGCCAGCAGCCGGGACAGGGGGAACCCCCAGTCCTACGAGCAGTACTTC
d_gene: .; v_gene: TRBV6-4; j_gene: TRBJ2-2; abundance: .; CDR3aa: CASSDGASETTRELFF; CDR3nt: TGTGCCAGCAGTGACGGGGCTAGCGAGACAACCAGGGAGCTGTTTTTT
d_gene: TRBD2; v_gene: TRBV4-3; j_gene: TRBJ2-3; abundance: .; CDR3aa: CASSQAPTSGDLTDTQYF; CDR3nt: TGCGCCAGCAGCCAAGCCCCGACTAGCGGGGACCTCACAGATACGCAGTATTTT
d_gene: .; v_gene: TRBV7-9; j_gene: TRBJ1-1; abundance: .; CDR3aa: CATRRENMNTEAFF; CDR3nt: TGTGCCACCAGACGGGAAAATATGAACACTGAAGCTTTCTTT
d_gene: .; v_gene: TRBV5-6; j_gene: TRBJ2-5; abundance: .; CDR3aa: CASSFRHKETQYF; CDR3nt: TGTGCCAGCAGCTTTAGGCATAAAGAGACCCAGTACTTC
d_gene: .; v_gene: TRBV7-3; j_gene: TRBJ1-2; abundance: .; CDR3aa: CASSATRGVQGPYTF; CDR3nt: TGTGCCAGCAGCGCGACGAGAGGAGTACAGGGCCCCTACACCTTC
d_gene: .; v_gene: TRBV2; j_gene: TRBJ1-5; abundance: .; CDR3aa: CASRVGGFDQPQHF; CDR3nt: TGTGCCAGTCGTGTAGGAGGTTTTGATCAGCCCCAGCATTTT
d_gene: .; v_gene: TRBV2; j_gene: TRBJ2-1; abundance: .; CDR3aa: CASNKGGKGYEQFF; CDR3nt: TGTGCCAGCAACAAAGGGGGGAAGGGGTATGAGCAGTTCTTC
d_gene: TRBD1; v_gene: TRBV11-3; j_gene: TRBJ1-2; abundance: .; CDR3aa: CASSLTGWGRGRLDGYTF; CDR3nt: TGTGCCAGCAGCTTAACCGGTTGGGGCAGGGGGCGCCTGGATGGCTACACCTTC
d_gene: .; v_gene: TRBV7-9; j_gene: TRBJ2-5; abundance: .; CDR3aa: CASSFRGPPRETQYF; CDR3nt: TGTGCCAGCAGCTTCCGGGGCCCGCCGCGGGAGACCCAGTACTTC
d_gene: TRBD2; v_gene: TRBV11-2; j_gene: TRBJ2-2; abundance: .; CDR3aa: CASSSLAGVSGELFF; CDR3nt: TGTGCCAGCAGCTCACTAGCGGGAGTCTCCGGGGAGCTGTTTTTT
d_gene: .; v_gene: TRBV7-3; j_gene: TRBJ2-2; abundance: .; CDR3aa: CASSPRPNTGELFF; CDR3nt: TGTGCCAGCAGCCCACGGCCGAACACCGGGGAGCTGTTTTTT
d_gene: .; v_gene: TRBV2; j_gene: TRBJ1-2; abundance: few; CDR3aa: CASRRDTYGYTF; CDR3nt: TGTGCCAGCAGGCGGGACACCTATGGCTACACCTTC
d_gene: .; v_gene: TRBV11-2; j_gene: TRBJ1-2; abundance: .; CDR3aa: CASSLAGGSFNYGYTF; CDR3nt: TGTGCCAGCAGCTTAGCTGGGGGATCCTTTAACTATGGCTACACCTTC
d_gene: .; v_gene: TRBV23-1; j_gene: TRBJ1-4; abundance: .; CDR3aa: CASSQSGRGRLIEKLFF; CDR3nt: TGCGCCAGCAGTCAATCGGGGCGGGGGCGGTTAATCGAAAAACTGTTTTTT
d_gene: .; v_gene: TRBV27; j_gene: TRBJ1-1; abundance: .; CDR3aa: CASSLNWRAEAFF; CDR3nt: TGTGCCAGCAGTTTGAATTGGAGGGCTGAAGCTTTCTTT
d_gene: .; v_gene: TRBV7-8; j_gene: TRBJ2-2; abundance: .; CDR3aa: CASSLVRGNGPNTGELFF; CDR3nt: TGTGCCAGCAGCTTGGTTAGGGGTAACGGCCCTAACACCGGGGAGCTGTTTTTT
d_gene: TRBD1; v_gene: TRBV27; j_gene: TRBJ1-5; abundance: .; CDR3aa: CASRPGQAFFQPQHF; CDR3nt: TGTGCCAGCAGACCCGGACAGGCCTTTTTTCAGCCCCAGCATTTT
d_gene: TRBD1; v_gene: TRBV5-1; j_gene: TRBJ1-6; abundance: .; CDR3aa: CASSLQGSSYNSPLHF; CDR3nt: TGCGCCAGCAGCCTACAGGGGAGCTCCTATAATTCACCCCTCCACTTT
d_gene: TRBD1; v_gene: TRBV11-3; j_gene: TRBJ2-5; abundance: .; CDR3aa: CASSLRQGRTGTQYF; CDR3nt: TGTGCCAGCAGCCTGCGACAGGGGCGGACGGGGACCCAGTACTTC
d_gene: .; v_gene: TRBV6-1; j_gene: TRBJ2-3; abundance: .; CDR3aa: CASTRRGGQTDTQYF; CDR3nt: TGTGCCAGCACCCGGCGGGGCGGGCAGACAGATACGCAGTATTTT
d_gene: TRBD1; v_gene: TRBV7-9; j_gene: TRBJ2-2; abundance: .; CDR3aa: CASIGAGTGGSGELFF; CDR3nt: TGTGCCAGCATCGGAGCCGGGACAGGGGGCTCCGGGGAGCTGTTTTTT
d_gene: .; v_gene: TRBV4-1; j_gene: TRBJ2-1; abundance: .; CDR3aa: CASSQVWRKEQFF; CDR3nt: TGCGCCAGCAGCCAAGTTTGGCGTAAAGAGCAGTTCTTC
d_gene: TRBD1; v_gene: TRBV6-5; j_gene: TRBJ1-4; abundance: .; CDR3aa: CASKAGGATNEKLFF; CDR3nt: TGTGCCAGCAAAGCAGGGGGCGCGACTAATGAAAAACTGTTTTTT
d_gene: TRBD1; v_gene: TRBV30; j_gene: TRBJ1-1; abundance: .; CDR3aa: CAWAKGTGENTEAFF; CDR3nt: TGTGCCTGGGCAAAGGGGACAGGAGAAAACACTGAAGCTTTCTTT
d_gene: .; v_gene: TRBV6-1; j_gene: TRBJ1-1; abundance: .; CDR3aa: CASRAGQRTYEAFF; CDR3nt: TGTGCCAGCAGGGCCGGACAGCGAACCTATGAAGCTTTCTTT
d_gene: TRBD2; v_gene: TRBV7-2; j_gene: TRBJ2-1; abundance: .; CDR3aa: CASSLVNSGGTYNEQFF; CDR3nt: TGTGCCAGCAGCTTGGTGAATAGCGGGGGGACCTACAATGAGCAGTTCTTC